Following are 20 T cell receptor beta chains from one sample sequenced in a study of cytomegalovirus exposure and HLA in healthy donors. Use of 60 Vbeta and 13 Jbeta primers characterized the PCR. Generated by immunoSEQ multiplex PCR, the TCRdb table keeps only in-frame clones and is missing some. The sample contains roughly 180,000 clones, around 80% of which appear only once. Material for sequencing was PBMCs. These receptors were taken from a woman between 18 and 30 years old in good health and CMV-seropositive.

V gene TRBV2 combines with J gene TRBJ2-3; 8 nucleotides line up with TRBD2. Germline values: CDR1 SNHLY, CDR2 FYNNEI. V was clipped by 7 bases and J by 1 base; unmatched bases: 4. The CDR3 extends over 14 amino acids. This chain's CDR3 is CASILSGGTDTQYF. Here the CDR3 DNA reads TGTGCCAGCATCCTTAGCGGGGGCACAGATACGCAGTATTTT.

The CDR3 loop reads CSVGGGTGGEETQYF. In nucleotides, the CDR3 is TGCAGCGTTGGCGGAGGGACAGGGGGCGAAGAGACCCAGTACTTC. The gene calls are TRBV29-1 and TRBJ2-5; 12 bases match TRBD1. J gave up 3 bases and V 4 bases, and 6 bases lay outside the gene matches. This CDR3 comprises 15 residues. Germline assignment: CDR1 SQVTM and CDR2 ANQGSEA.

There are a few counts of this clone. The chain carries TRBV11-2 and TRBJ1-3; D gene unclear. Per germline, CDR1 SGHAT and CDR2 FQNNGV. Trimming pared 5 bases from V and 9 bases from J, leaving 8 bases between. The CDR3 has 11 amino acids. The CDR3 region has the DNA TGTGCCAGCAGCCCCGCCAGCACCATATATTTT. Amino acid sequence: CASSPASTIYF.

The CDR3 nucleotides read TGTGCCAGCAGCCCCAGAGGCACTCCAAGCGGCACAGATACGCAGTATTTT. Its translation: CASSPRGTPSGTDTQYF. The V call is TRBV11-2, the J call TRBJ2-3, with D unresolved. The CDR3 contains 17 residues. Trimming cost V 5 bases and J 1 base, with 19 bases left between them. Germline CDR1 SGHAT, CDR2 FQNNGV.

The chain recombines TRBV5-1 with TRBJ2-5; D unresolved. V was trimmed by 4 bases and J by 5 bases, leaving 15 bases between them. This CDR3 has 14 amino acids. CDR1 SGHRS and CDR2 YFSETQ come from the germline V gene. CDR3 region: CASSVSEPSETQYF. CDR3 DNA sequence: TGCGCCAGCAGCGTGAGCGAGCCCTCCGAGACCCAGTACTTC. The whole variable domain, filled in from reference TRBV5-1 and TRBJ2-5, reads KAGVTQTPRYLIKTRGQQVTLSCSPISGHRSVSWYQQTPGQGLQFLFEYFSETQRNKGNFPGRFSGRQFSNSRSEMNVSTLELGDSALYLCASSVSEPSETQYFGPGTRLLVL.

V and J are TRBV25-1 and TRBJ2-5, with D perhaps matching TRBD1 (6 bases). Germline V gives CDR1 MGHDK, CDR2 SYGVNS. V lost 10 bases and J 1 base, leaving 19 bases between the germline ends. The CDR3 is 15 amino acids. As DNA, the CDR3 is TGTGCCACCGCCGGGCGACAGGCCCCCCAAGAGACCCAGTACTTC. This encodes CATAGRQAPQETQYF.

The chain carries TRBV5-1 and TRBJ1-5; TRBD1 might be the D (6 bases). The CDR3 length is 14 residues. CDR1 SGHRS and CDR2 YFSETQ come from the germline V gene. V lost 4 bases, J lost 2 bases, and 10 bases lay in between. The CDR3 protein is CASSVQGGNQPQHF. The CDR3 bases are TGCGCCAGCAGCGTACAGGGTGGCAATCAGCCCCAGCATTTT.

This clone was seen a few times. The V gene is TRBV6-5, the J gene TRBJ1-6; 7 bases align to TRBD1. The CDR3 spans 15 residues. J was trimmed by 7 bases and V by 6 bases; bases with no gene match: 9. From germline, CDR1 is MNHEY and CDR2 SVGAGI. CDR3 DNA sequence: TGTGCCAGCAGGGACTCCGGGACAGAAAATTCACCCCTCCACTTT. Translating gives CASRDSGTENSPLHF.

This chain links TRBV2 with TRBJ2-3; 9 bases line up with TRBD2. Germline loops: CDR1 SNHLY, CDR2 FYNNEI. CDR3 size: 16 residues. The junction had 9 bases not matched to a gene; V was cut back by 6 bases and J by 2 bases. CDR3 sequence (DNA): TGTGCCAGCAGATATCTAGCGGGGAGAAACACAGATACGCAGTATTTT. Its translation is CASRYLAGRNTDTQYF.

This sequence joins TRBV7-9 and TRBJ2-7, with 7 bases fitting TRBD1. J gave up 6 bases and V 2 bases, and 4 bases lay outside the gene matches. Germline CDR1 and CDR2: SEHNR and FQNEAQ (reference sequence). This CDR3 is built from 13 residues. The CDR3 DNA follows: TGTGCCAGCAGCTTACTCACAGGGGCCGAGCAGTACGTC. Its protein is CASSLLTGAEQYV.

This sequence joins TRBV7-9 and TRBJ2-3; TRBD2 aligns across 10 bases. The germline gives CDR1 SEHNR, CDR2 FQNEAQ (reference sequence). V dropped 3 bases and J dropped 3; count of bases not matched to a gene: 6. The CDR3 totals 16 residues. CDR3 sequence (DNA): TGTGCCAGCAGCTTGGGACTAGCGATGGGTACAGATACGCAGTATTTT. Its protein is CASSLGLAMGTDTQYF. Full variable domain (rest looked up from reference TRBV7-9 and TRBJ2-3): DTGVSQNPRHKITKRGQNVTFRCDPISEHNRLYWYRQTLGQGPEFLTYFQNEAQLEKSRLLSDRFSAERPKGSFSTLEIQRTEQGDSAMYLCASSLGLAMGTDTQYFGPGTRLTVL.

V and J are TRBV5-1 and TRBJ2-1; D perhaps matches TRBD2 (5 bases). The germline V gene has CDR1 SGHRS and CDR2 YFSETQ. Between the trimmed V and J ends, which lost 0 bases and 10 bases, there was a span of 14 bases. CDR3 length: 14 residues. CDR3 nucleotide sequence: TGCGCCAGCAGCTTGGCCGGGGTAGCCCCAGAGCAGTTCTTC. This encodes CASSLAGVAPEQFF.

The V and J genes are TRBV4-3 and TRBJ1-2; TRBD1 might be the D (6 bases). Trimming stripped 3 bases from V and 3 bases from J, with 11 bases between. This CDR3 is 14 amino acids long. Germline loops: CDR1 LGHNA, CDR2 YSLEER. CDR3: CASSHVTGDYGYTF. CDR3 DNA sequence: TGCGCCAGCAGCCACGTGACAGGAGACTATGGCTACACCTTC.

This clone was seen a few times. V gene TRBV15 combines with J gene TRBJ2-7; no clear D. The V and J ends lost 0 bases and 5 bases respectively, with 5 bases between them. This CDR3 has 12 amino acids. CDR1 is LNHNV, CDR2 YYDKDF, per germline (reference sequence). Here the CDR3 reads CATSRDEDEQYF. CDR3 nucleotide sequence: TGTGCCACCAGCAGAGATGAGGACGAGCAGTACTTC.

The chain is built from TRBV6-6 and TRBJ1-2; 9 bases match TRBD1. CDR3 length: 14 residues. Germline assignment: CDR1 MNHNY and CDR2 SVGAGI (reference sequence). The V gene end was trimmed by 6 bases and the J gene end by 6 bases; junction bases not matched to a gene: 8. CDR3 sequence: CASRPTGGRDGYTF. DNA for the CDR3: TGTGCCAGCAGGCCAACAGGGGGCCGGGATGGCTACACCTTC.

The CDR3 DNA is TGTGCCACCAGAGCGGTCTTTTCCTACGAGCAGTACGTC. This gives the protein CATRAVFSYEQYV. The chain carries TRBV15 and TRBJ2-7; TRBD2 is a possible D gene (5 bases). Germline assignment: CDR1 LNHNV and CDR2 YYDKDF (reference sequence). The CDR3 spans 13 residues. V dropped 6 bases and J dropped 1 base, with 10 bases sitting between them.

There are a few counts of this clone. The V and J genes are TRBV20-1 and TRBJ2-4, with 8 positions matching TRBD1. Germline V gene lookup returns CDR1 DFQATT and CDR2 SNEGSKA (reference sequence). Unmatched junction bases numbered 0, after V lost 5 bases and J lost 9 bases. The CDR3 has 10 amino acids. The CDR3 protein is CSAGQGIQYF. CDR3 DNA: TGCAGTGCTGGACAGGGCATTCAGTACTTC.

The chain recombines TRBV20-1 with TRBJ2-7, with D possibly being TRBD1 (6 bases). The CDR3 length is 11 residues. The V end was cut by 4 bases, the J end by 6 bases, with 10 bases between. Germline V gene sequence: CDR1 DFQATT, CDR2 SNEGSKA (reference sequence). The CDR3 here is CSATTGIEQYF. CDR3 DNA: TGCAGTGCTACTACAGGGATCGAGCAGTACTTC.

The chain links TRBV7-3 to TRBJ2-2; TRBD1 matches at 8 bases. The trim removed 6 bases at V and 4 bases at J, leaving 7 bases unmatched. There are 15 residues in the CDR3. Germline loops: CDR1 SGHTA, CDR2 FQGTGA. In nucleotides, the CDR3 is TGTGCCAGCAGAACCGGACAGGGTACCACCGGGGAGCTGTTTTTT. It is translated as CASRTGQGTTGELFF.

The J gene is TRBJ2-7, the V gene TRBV27, with a weak D call TRBD2 (6 bases). The V gene lost 6 bases and the J gene lost 6 bases, with 12 bases spanning the gap. Germline CDR1 MNHEY, CDR2 SMNVEV (reference sequence). The CDR3 consists of 12 residues. CDR3 sequence reads: CASSVVGGEQYF. The CDR3 DNA is TGTGCCAGCAGCGTTGTCGGGGGCGAGCAGTACTTC.